The rows below give T cell receptor beta chains drawn from one sample of a study of spatial heterogeneity in lung cancer. Each CDR3 protein gets one entry after TCRdb re-called the 5' RACE reads with MiXCR. The sample holds about 22,000 distinct CDR3 sequences, over 4.5% seen once. The material was PBMCs, obtained at surgery. These receptors all stem from a male donor with early-stage non-small cell lung cancer. Each CDR3 is given with its conserved first and last residue. Fields, in order: clone size, V gene, J gene, D gene, CDR3 DNA, CDR3 protein. The D gene is left open where the match is weak. Size values are once, few and many counts, or a class for expanded clones, and some rows have none.

>few|TRBV28|TRBJ2-7|TRBD2
TGTGCCAGCAGTTTATCGGGAGGCTTTTACGAGCAGTACTTC
CASSLSGGFYEQYF
>many|TRBV27|TRBJ2-7|-
TGTGCCAGCAGATTGGGCAGGGACTACGAGCAGTACTTC
CASRLGRDYEQYF
>many|TRBV20-1|TRBJ1-4|-
TGCAGTGCTAGTACCACAGGGACAACTAATGAAAAACTGTTTTTT
CSASTTGTTNEKLFF
>many|TRBV13|TRBJ2-7|-
TGTGCCAGCAGCCTGACCGGCAGGGCTTATTACGAGCAGTACTTC
CASSLTGRAYYEQYF
>few|TRBV4-1|TRBJ2-3|TRBD2
TGCGCCAGCAGCCTTGCGGGTAGCGGGGGGGCCACAGATACGCAGTATTTT
CASSLAGSGGATDTQYF
>many|TRBV5-1|TRBJ2-5|TRBD1
TGCGCCAGCAGCTTGGGTCTCTGGGGACAGGACGAGACCCAGTACTTC
CASSLGLWGQDETQYF
>many|TRBV29-1|TRBJ2-3|-
TGCAGCGCCATACGACAGTCACCGCAGTATTTT
CSAIRQSPQYF
>many|TRBV20-1|TRBJ1-4|-
TGCAGTGCTAGGACAGGAACTAATGAAAAACTGTTTTTT
CSARTGTNEKLFF
>many|TRBV6-5|TRBJ2-5|-
TGTGCCAGCAGCCGTATAGGGGGATGGGAGACCCAGTACTTC
CASSRIGGWETQYF
>few|TRBV20-1|TRBJ1-2|-
TGCAGTGCCCCCGGCCGAGTCTATGGCTACACCTTC
CSAPGRVYGYTF
>-|TRBV24-1|TRBJ2-1|-
TGTGCCACCGGGCAGGGACGAATGGGGGATGAGCAGTTCTTC
CATGQGRMGDEQFF
>many|TRBV5-6|TRBJ2-3|-
TGTGCCAGCAGCTTGTTTCATTCAGATACGCAGTATTTT
CASSLFHSDTQYF
>many|TRBV28|TRBJ1-1|-
TGTGCCAGCAGTCTCCAGGGTAACACTGAAGCTTTCTTT
CASSLQGNTEAFF
>many|TRBV29-1|TRBJ1-1|-
TGCAGCGTTTCAGGGTTCCAGGGCACTGAAGCTTTCTTT
CSVSGFQGTEAFF
>-|TRBV19|TRBJ1-5|-
TGTGCCAGCCATTACAGGGCTGGTCAGCCCCAGCATTTT
CASHYRAGQPQHF
>many|TRBV7-2|TRBJ2-5|-
TGTGCCAGCAGCTTACCCCCGGGGACCCAGTACTTC
CASSLPPGTQYF
>many|TRBV19|TRBJ1-5|-
TGTGCCAGTAGTATCAGGGGAGATCAGCCCCAGCATTTT
CASSIRGDQPQHF
>few|TRBV9|TRBJ1-3|-
TGTGCCAGCAGCGTTGCAGGTGATCCGGGAAACACCATATATTTT
CASSVAGDPGNTIYF
>many|TRBV12-3/TRBV12-4|TRBJ2-5|TRBD2
TGTGCCAGCAGCATGGGACTAGCGGGTACGAAGACCCAGTACTTC
CASSMGLAGTKTQYF
>many|TRBV5-1|TRBJ2-1|-
TGCGCCAGCAGCGCTGGGGGGACATCGAATATCGAGCAGTTCTTC
CASSAGGTSNIEQFF
>many|TRBV5-1|TRBJ1-5|-
TGCGCCAGCAGCTTCGACGGAGATCAGCCCCAGCATTTT
CASSFDGDQPQHF
>many|TRBV7-2|TRBJ2-4|TRBD2
TGTGCCAGCAGCTCACTGGGACTAGCGGGGGGTTTTCAGTACTTC
CASSSLGLAGGFQYF
>many|TRBV5-4|TRBJ2-1|TRBD2
TGTGCCAGCAGCCCCTCCGCAGCGGGGGGTTACAATGAGCAGTTCTTC
CASSPSAAGGYNEQFF
>-|TRBV20-1|TRBJ2-3|-
TGCAGTGCTAGAGAGGGACTGGTGACGCAGTATTTT
CSAREGLVTQYF